Listed below are T cell receptor beta chains from one sample, sequenced in a study of OX40 agonist ivuxolimab in advanced cancers. Sequenced by immunoSEQ multiplex PCR; TCRdb stores in-frame clones only, minus some. The sample lists about 80,000 clones, roughly 92% seen once, with 4.8% in the top ten. Here the sequenced sample was CD4+ or CD8+ T cells sorted from blood, taken in a trial of the OX40 agonist ivuxolimab. Receptors were obtained from an adult with an advanced solid tumor such as melanoma, head and neck, liver or kidney cancer. Both conserved end residues are part of each CDR3. Part of the rows lack a size; the others show once, few, many or a class for expanded clones.

NA	TRBV30	TRBJ1-2	CAWSTIEGIGYTF
NA	TRBV7-9	TRBJ2-4	CASSLARGKENIQYF
NA	TRBV7-9	TRBJ2-6	CASSLSASTPSGANVLTF
NA	TRBV11-2	TRBJ2-7	CASSRELAASYEQYF
NA	TRBV27	TRBJ2-7	CASSSRTSGRSYEQYF
once	TRBV10-2	TRBJ1-5	CASTHGYQDGNQPQHF
NA	TRBV5-1	TRBJ1-4	CASSLVPNMKGKLFF
NA	TRBV5-6	TRBJ2-2	CASSYRPETAARELFF
NA	TRBV5-1	TRBJ1-2	CASSLWSGGGGYTF
NA	TRBV11-2	TRBJ2-1	CASSLGLAGYNEQFF
NA	TRBV13	TRBJ1-4	CASSLRSNEKLFF
NA	TRBV6-5	TRBJ2-3	CASSYSTSGSTDTQYF
NA	TRBV7-9	TRBJ2-2	CASSVGIHGELFF
NA	TRBV19	TRBJ2-6	CASTDRGFSGANVLTF
NA	TRBV6-4	TRBJ2-2	CASSRTTSIGELFF
NA	TRBV11-2	TRBJ2-7	CASSFRSEQYF
NA	TRBV18	TRBJ2-2	CASSPPNGFTGELFF
NA	TRBV9	TRBJ2-3	CASSPRGTQDTQYF
NA	TRBV5-1	TRBJ2-7	CASSLDPSVYEQYF
NA	TRBV19	TRBJ1-5	CASSIWRDYQPQHF
NA	TRBV19	TRBJ2-5	CASSITGRGRETQYF
NA	TRBV5-1	TRBJ2-3	CASSVVLAGTDTQYF
NA	TRBV7-9	TRBJ1-1	CASSSQGNTEAFF
NA	TRBV7-6	TRBJ2-7	CASSLQGNEQYF
NA	TRBV6-1	TRBJ2-3	CASSETRQDTQYF
NA	TRBV5-1	TRBJ1-6	CASSTGQGVDSPLHF
NA	TRBV27	TRBJ2-1	CASSKARGTYNEQFF
few	TRBV7-6	TRBJ2-1	CASTDRDGEQFF
NA	TRBV5-1	TRBJ2-5	CASSKGTAQETQYF
NA	TRBV6-6	TRBJ2-1	CASRTPVRNEQFF
NA	TRBV5-4	TRBJ2-1	CASSSLAGDNEQFF